Given below is one TCR beta chain in context. Via MiXCR, TCRdb re-called the 5' RACE reads, giving one row per CDR3 protein. The sample shows about 78,000 distinct CDR3 sequences, about 8% of them seen only once. Stated time point: sample taken at primary tumor resection. The donor group consisted of over 60 patients who had untreated, early-stage non-small cell lung cancer. These data belong to a study of spatial heterogeneity in lung cancer. Study-level background: The study observed each unique TCR and UMI combination more than ten times on average in raw reads.

V was trimmed by 5 bases and J by 9 bases, leaving 14 bases between them. The CDR3 extends over 13 amino acids. CDR1 is SGHTA and CDR2 is FQGNSA in the germline V gene. Sample: PBMCs, taken at surgery. This TCR derives from a male donor with early-stage non-small cell lung cancer. The rearrangement uses TRBV7-2 and TRBJ1-5, with a tentative D call TRBD1 (5 bases). This CDR3 reads CASSLRPGTPQHF. CDR3 sequence (DNA): TGTGCCAGCAGCCTTAGACCAGGGACGCCCCAGCATTTT.